The 5 T cell receptor beta chains presented below share a single source sample, sequenced in a study of T cell repertoires in cytomegalovirus infection (dated by TCRdb to the late 2010s). Their antigens remain unidentified. The sequencer listed for this sample is Illumina HiSeq 1500. TCRdb took the public reads, trimmed them with fastp at Q25, ran MiXCR for clone calling and kept in-frame beta chains. Every distinct CDR3 protein forms one entry, paired with its most common genes and DNA. The sample has 200,000 or so distinct CDR3 sequences on record, 35% to 40% of them singletons. The top ten clones comprise more than 50% of the sample. The meaning of the sample's treatment or condition label: in vitro stimulation with specific CMV peptide epitopes to enrich CMV-specific T cells. The sequences come from CD8+ T cells from cultured PBMCs, collected from culture after CMV antigen stimulation. Receptor source: a human donor in good health (CMV status not recorded). Some clones in this sample may be carry-over from other donors' samples.

This chain connects TRBV11-2 to TRBJ2-1; D may match TRBD1 or TRBD2 (5 bases each). The V end lost 6 bases, the J end lost 7 bases, and 25 bases lay between the germline ends. Germline V gene data show CDR1 as SGHAT and CDR2 as FQNNGV. The CDR3 totals 17 residues. The CDR3, as DNA: TGTGCCAGCAGTCGGGACGGGTTGTCGGTGATTAGGAATGAGCAGTTCTTC. The encoded protein is CASSRDGLSVIRNEQFF.

V and J are TRBV29-1 and TRBJ2-5; perhaps TRBD1 as D (6 bases). V was pared by 5 bases and J by 2 bases, with 15 bases between. This CDR3 has 14 amino acids. Germline-derived CDR1 and CDR2 are SQVTM and ANQGSEA. The CDR3 sequence is CSVRTGIGQETQYF. The CDR3 DNA is TGCAGCGTTCGTACAGGGATCGGTCAAGAGACCCAGTACTTC.

This clonotype occurred once. This chain uses TRBV28 with TRBJ2-7; TRBD2 aligns across 10 bases. Trimming removed 4 bases from V and 5 bases from J; junction bases left unmatched: 8. Germline lookup yields CDR1 MDHEN and CDR2 SYDVKM. The CDR3 is made up of 15 amino acids. CDR3 sequence: CASSSPTSGFDEQYF. The CDR3, as DNA: TGTGCCAGCAGTTCCCCGACTAGCGGGTTCGACGAGCAGTACTTC.

Here the CDR3 reads CASRSLAGEFYNEQFF. The CDR3 region has the DNA TGTGCCAGCAGATCGCTAGCGGGAGAGTTCTACAATGAGCAGTTCTTC. The chain employs TRBV27 and TRBJ2-1, with 10 bases that match TRBD2. CDR1 is MNHEY, CDR2 SMNVEV, per germline (reference sequence). The CDR3 has 16 amino acids. J lost 3 bases, V lost 6 bases, and 8 bases had no gene match.

This sequence joins TRBV27 and TRBJ2-7, with TRBD2 identical over 8 bases. Germline V lookup: CDR1 MNHEY, CDR2 SMNVEV (reference sequence). The CDR3 sequence is 13 residues long. V trimming: 6 bases; J trimming: 2 bases; junction bases outside the gene matches: 3. In DNA form, the CDR3 reads TGTGCCAGCAGCTGGCGGGAGGCCTACGAGCAGTACTTC. Protein product: CASSWREAYEQYF.